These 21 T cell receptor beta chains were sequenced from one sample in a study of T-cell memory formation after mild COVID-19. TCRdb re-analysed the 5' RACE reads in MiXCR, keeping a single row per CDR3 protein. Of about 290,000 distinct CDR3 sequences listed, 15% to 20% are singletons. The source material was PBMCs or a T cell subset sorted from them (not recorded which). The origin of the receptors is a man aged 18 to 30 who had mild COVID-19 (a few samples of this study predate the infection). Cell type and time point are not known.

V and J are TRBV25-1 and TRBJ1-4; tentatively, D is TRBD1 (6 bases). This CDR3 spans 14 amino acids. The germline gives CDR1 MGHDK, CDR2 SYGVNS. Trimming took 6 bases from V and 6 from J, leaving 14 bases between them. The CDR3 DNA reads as TGTGCCAGCAGACCAGGGGCGGGGGATGAAAAACTGTTTTTT. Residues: CASRPGAGDEKLFF.

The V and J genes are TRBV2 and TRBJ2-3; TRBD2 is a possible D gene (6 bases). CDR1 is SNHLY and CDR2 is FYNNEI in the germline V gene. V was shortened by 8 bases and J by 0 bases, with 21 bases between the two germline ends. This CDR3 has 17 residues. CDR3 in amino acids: CASRRRTGTGSTDTQYF. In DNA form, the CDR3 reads TGTGCCAGCCGCCGGAGGACTGGGACTGGTAGCACAGATACGCAGTATTTT.

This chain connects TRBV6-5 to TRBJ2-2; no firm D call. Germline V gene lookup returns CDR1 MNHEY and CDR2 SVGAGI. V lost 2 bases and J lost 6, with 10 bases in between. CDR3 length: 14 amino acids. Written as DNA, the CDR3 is TGTGCCAGCAGTTACGGGCCCTCGTCCGGGGAGCTGTTTTTT. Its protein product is CASSYGPSSGELFF.

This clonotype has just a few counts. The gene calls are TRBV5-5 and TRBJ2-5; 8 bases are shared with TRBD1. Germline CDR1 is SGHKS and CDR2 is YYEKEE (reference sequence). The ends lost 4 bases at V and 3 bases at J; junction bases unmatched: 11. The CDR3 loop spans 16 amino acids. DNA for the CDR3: TGTGCCAGCAGCCCCTTGCCGGGACAGGCCAAAGAGACCCAGTACTTC. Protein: CASSPLPGQAKETQYF.

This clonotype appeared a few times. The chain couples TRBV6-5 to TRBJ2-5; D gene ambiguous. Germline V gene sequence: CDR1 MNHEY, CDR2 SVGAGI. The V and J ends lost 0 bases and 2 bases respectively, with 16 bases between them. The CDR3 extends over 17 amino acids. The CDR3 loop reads CASSYSYSSGPQETQYF. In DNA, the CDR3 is TGTGCCAGCAGTTACTCGTACTCTTCCGGGCCTCAAGAGACCCAGTACTTC.

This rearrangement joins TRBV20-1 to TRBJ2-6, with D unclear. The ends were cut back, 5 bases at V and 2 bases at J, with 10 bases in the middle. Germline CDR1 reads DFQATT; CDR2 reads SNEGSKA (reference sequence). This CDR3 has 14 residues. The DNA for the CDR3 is TGCAGTGCTGAAGAGCAGGCTGGGGCCAACGTCCTGACTTTC. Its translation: CSAEEQAGANVLTF.

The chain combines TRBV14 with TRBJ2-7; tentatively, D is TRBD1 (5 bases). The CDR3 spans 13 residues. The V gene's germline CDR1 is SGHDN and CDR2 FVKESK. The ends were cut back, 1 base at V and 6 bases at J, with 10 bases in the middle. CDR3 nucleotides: TGTGCCAGCAGCCAAGTGGCAGGGCTCGAGCAGTACTTC. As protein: CASSQVAGLEQYF.

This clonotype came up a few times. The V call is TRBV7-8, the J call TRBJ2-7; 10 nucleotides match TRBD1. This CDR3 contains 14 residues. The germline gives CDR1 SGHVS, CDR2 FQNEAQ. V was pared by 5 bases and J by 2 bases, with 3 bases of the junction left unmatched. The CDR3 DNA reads TGTGCCAGCAGCCCCGGACAGGGGGCCTACGAGCAGTACGTC. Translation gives CASSPGQGAYEQYV.

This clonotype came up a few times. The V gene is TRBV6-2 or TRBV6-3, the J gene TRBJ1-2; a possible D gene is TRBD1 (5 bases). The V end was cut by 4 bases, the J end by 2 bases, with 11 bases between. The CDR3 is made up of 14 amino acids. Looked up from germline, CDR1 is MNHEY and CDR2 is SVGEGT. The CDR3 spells CASSSSGRNYGYTF. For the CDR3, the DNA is TGTGCCAGCAGTTCCTCGGGACGGAACTATGGCTACACCTTC.

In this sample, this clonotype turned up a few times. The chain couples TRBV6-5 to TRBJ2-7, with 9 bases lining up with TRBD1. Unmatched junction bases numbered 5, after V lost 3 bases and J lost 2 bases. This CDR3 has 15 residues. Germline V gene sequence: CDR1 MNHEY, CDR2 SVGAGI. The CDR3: CASSYGQGTTYEQYF. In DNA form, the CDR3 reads TGTGCCAGCAGTTATGGACAGGGGACGACCTACGAGCAGTACTTC.

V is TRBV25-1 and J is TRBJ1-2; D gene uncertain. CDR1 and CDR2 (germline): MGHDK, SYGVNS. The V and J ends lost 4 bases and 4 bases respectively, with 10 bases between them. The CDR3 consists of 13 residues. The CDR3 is CASSGGPAYGYTF. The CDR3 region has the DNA TGTGCCAGCAGTGGGGGTCCTGCCTATGGCTACACCTTC.

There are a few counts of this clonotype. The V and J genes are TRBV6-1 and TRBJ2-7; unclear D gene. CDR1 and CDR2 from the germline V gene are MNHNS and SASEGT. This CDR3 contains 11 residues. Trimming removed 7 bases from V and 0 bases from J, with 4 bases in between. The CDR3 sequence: CASTSSYEQYF. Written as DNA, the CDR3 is TGTGCCAGCACGAGCTCCTACGAGCAGTACTTC.

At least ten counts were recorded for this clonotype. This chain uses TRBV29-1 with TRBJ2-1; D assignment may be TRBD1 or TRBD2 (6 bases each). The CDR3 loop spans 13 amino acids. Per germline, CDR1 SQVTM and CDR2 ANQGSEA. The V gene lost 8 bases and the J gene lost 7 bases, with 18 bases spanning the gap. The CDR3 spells CSSWGAGGNEQFF. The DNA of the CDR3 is TGCAGCTCTTGGGGGGCAGGTGGGAATGAGCAGTTCTTC.

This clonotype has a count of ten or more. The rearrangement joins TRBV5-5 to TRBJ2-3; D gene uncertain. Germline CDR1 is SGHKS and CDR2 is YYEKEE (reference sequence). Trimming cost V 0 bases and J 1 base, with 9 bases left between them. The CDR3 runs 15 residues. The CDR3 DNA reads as TGTGCCAGCAGCTTGGGAGGTCTGGGCACAGATACGCAGTATTTT. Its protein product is CASSLGGLGTDTQYF.

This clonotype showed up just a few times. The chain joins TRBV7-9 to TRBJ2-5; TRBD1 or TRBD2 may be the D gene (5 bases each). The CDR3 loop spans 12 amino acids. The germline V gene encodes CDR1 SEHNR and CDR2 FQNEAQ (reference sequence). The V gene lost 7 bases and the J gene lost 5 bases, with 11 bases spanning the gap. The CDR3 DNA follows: TGTGCCAGCACGGTGGGGGTTGAGACCCAGTACTTC. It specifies CASTVGVETQYF.

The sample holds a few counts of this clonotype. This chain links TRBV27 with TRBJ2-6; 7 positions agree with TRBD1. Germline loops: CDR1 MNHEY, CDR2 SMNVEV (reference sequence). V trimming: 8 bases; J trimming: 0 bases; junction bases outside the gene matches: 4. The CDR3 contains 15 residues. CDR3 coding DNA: TGTGCCAGCGGCCCAGGGGGCTCTGGGGCCAACGTCCTGACTTTC. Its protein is CASGPGGSGANVLTF.

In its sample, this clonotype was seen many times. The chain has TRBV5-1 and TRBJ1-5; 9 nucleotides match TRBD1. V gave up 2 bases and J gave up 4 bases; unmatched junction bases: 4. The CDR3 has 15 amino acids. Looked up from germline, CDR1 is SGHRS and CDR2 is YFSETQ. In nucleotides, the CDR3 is TGCGCCAGCAGCTTCGGGGACAGGGCAAATCAGCCCCAGCATTTT. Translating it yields CASSFGDRANQPQHF.

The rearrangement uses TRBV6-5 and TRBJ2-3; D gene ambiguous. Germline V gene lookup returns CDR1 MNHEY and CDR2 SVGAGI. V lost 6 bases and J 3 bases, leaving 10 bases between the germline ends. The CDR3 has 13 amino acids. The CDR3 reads CASSVPGTDTQYF. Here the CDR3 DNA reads TGTGCCAGCAGCGTCCCAGGAACAGATACGCAGTATTTT.

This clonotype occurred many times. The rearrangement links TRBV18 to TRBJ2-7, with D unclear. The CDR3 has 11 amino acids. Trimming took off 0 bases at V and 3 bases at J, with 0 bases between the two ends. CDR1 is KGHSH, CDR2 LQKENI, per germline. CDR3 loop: CASSPPYEQYV. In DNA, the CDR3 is TGTGCCAGCTCACCACCCTACGAGCAGTACGTC.

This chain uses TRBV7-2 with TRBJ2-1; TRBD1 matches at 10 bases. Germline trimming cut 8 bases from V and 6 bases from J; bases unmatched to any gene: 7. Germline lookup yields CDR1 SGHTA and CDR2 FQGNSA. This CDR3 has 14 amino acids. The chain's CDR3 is CASRTRTGGNEQFF. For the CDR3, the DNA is TGTGCCAGCCGAACCCGGACAGGGGGCAATGAGCAGTTCTTC.

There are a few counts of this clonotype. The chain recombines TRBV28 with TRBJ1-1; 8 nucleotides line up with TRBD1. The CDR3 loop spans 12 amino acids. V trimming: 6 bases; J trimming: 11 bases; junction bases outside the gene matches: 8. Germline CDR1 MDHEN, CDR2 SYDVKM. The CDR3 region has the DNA TGTGCCAGCAGCATCTACACAGGGGGTGCTTTCTTT. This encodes CASSIYTGGAFF.